Following are 29 T cell receptor beta chains from one sample sequenced in a study of cytotoxic CD8 clonotypes in ibrutinib-treated CLL. Generated by immunoSEQ multiplex PCR, the TCRdb table keeps only in-frame clones and is missing some. The table includes about 200,000 clones, 75% to 80% detected once. The sample here was PBMCs, taken after 12 months of ibrutinib treatment. Receptors originate from a human donor with chronic lymphocytic leukemia.

V usage is TRBV18 and J usage is TRBJ2-2; weak D call: TRBD1 (6 bases). Looked up from germline, CDR1 is KGHSH and CDR2 is LQKENI. Deletions cut 0 bases from V and 3 bases from J, with 11 bases between. The CDR3 consists of 16 residues. CDR3 in amino acids: CASSPPRAGDTGELFF. The CDR3 DNA is TGTGCCAGCTCACCACCGAGGGCAGGGGACACCGGGGAGCTGTTTTTT.

V usage is TRBV5-1 and J usage is TRBJ2-5, with TRBD2 matching 8 bases. Per the germline V gene, CDR1 is SGHRS and CDR2 is YFSETQ. V lost 5 bases to trimming and J lost 2 bases; unmatched junction nucleotides: 5. The CDR3 consists of 14 residues. The CDR3 DNA sequence: TGCGCCAGCAGACGGGGGGGCTATCAAGAGACCCAGTACTTC. The encoded protein is CASRRGGYQETQYF.

On this clone itself: Other DNA sequences in the sample encode the same CDR3. The CDR3 bases are TGTGCCAGCAGCTCTAGCGGGACGAACACCGGGGAGCTGTTTTTT. It specifies CASSSSGTNTGELFF. The chain has TRBV11-3 and TRBJ2-2; 9 bases are shared with TRBD2. V dropped 4 bases and J dropped 0; count of bases not matched to a gene: 0. The CDR3 sequence is 15 residues long. Germline-derived CDR1 and CDR2 are SGHNT and YENEEA.

For this clone: Other nucleotide sequences in the sample specify the same CDR3. The CDR3, as DNA: TGTGCCAGCAGCTTGGCCGGAGGGTATGGCTACACCTTC. It is translated as CASSLAGGYGYTF. This chain connects TRBV5-6 to TRBJ1-2, with unresolved D. Trimming cost V 0 bases and J 5 bases, with 8 bases left between them. The CDR3 totals 13 residues. Per germline, CDR1 SGHDT and CDR2 YYEEEE.

This clone has just a few counts. The J gene is TRBJ1-5, the V gene TRBV19; TRBD1 agrees at 7 bases. The CDR3 extends over 15 amino acids. CDR1 is LNHDA and CDR2 is SQIVND in the germline V gene (reference sequence). Trimming removed 5 bases from V and 4 bases from J; junction bases left unmatched: 8. The CDR3 protein is CASSVGQTKNQPQHF. CDR3 in DNA: TGTGCCAGTAGTGTGGGACAGACAAAGAATCAGCCCCAGCATTTT.

The chain has TRBV10-2 and TRBJ2-3; 9 bases align to TRBD2. The CDR3 loop spans 13 amino acids. The V segment lost 7 bases and the J segment 6 bases; nucleotides outside the gene matches: 5. Germline V gene data show CDR1 as WSHSY and CDR2 as SAAADI. The DNA for the CDR3 is TGCGCCAGCAAGATAGCGGGAGCTGATACGCAGTATTTT. Protein sequence: CASKIAGADTQYF.

V and J are TRBV21-1 and TRBJ2-2. TRBV21-1 constitutes a pseudogene. This CDR3 contains 15 residues. The CDR3 nucleotides are TGTGCCAGCAGCAATAGGGGGAGGTTACCCGGGGAGCTGTTTTTT. Its translation is CASSNRGRLPGELFF.

The chain employs TRBV27 and TRBJ2-3, with TRBD2 matching over 7 bases. Germline V CDR1 and CDR2: MNHEY, SMNVEV (reference sequence). CDR3 length: 14 residues. V shed 5 bases, J shed 6 bases, and the junction held 8 bases outside the gene matches. CDR3 sequence: CASSPRLAWDTQYF. The CDR3 nucleotides read TGTGCCAGCAGTCCTCGACTAGCCTGGGATACGCAGTATTTT.

V usage is TRBV6-5 and J usage is TRBJ2-7, with 8 bases matching TRBD1. Germline V gene lookup returns CDR1 MNHEY and CDR2 SVGAGI. V lost 5 bases to trimming and J lost 3 bases; unmatched junction nucleotides: 9. CDR3 length equals 15 residues. The CDR3 protein is CASSGIGQGFYEQYF. The DNA of the CDR3 is TGTGCCAGCAGTGGCATCGGACAGGGTTTCTACGAGCAGTACTTC.

The V gene is TRBV6-5, the J gene TRBJ2-7; 7 positions agree with TRBD1. The V gene end was trimmed by 6 bases and the J gene end by 2 bases; junction bases not matched to a gene: 10. CDR1 MNHEY and CDR2 SVGAGI come from the germline V gene. The CDR3 is 15 residues long. The CDR3 loop is CASSPYRGQTYEQYF. Written as DNA, the CDR3 is TGTGCCAGCAGCCCTTACAGGGGACAGACCTACGAGCAGTACTTC.

The chain links TRBV5-1 to TRBJ2-7, with a weak D call TRBD2 (6 bases). Germline V gene lookup returns CDR1 SGHRS and CDR2 YFSETQ. This CDR3 region has 14 residues. V gave up 4 bases and J gave up 5 bases, with 16 bases separating them. As DNA, the CDR3 is TGCGCCAGCAGCCCCGGGACTCCCGGCAACGAGCAGTACTTC. Translation gives CASSPGTPGNEQYF. The full variable domain, in which reference TRBV5-1 and TRBJ2-7 provide the parts outside the CDR3, is KAGVTQTPRYLIKTRGQQVTLSCSPISGHRSVSWYQQTPGQGLQFLFEYFSETQRNKGNFPGRFSGRQFSNSRSEMNVSTLELGDSALYLCASSPGTPGNEQYFGPGTRLTVT.

The CDR3 reads CASNLGAGGFYEQYF. CDR3 nucleotides: TGTGCCAGCAACCTGGGGGCAGGCGGATTCTACGAGCAGTACTTC. This chain connects TRBV28 to TRBJ2-7; D may be TRBD1 (6 bases). This CDR3 contains 15 residues. Germline values: CDR1 MDHEN, CDR2 SYDVKM. Trimming removed 7 bases from V and 3 bases from J, with 19 bases in between.

This clone has only a few counts. This sequence joins TRBV7-2 and TRBJ1-5; no firm D call. The CDR3 length is 12 residues. Germline V lookup: CDR1 SGHTA, CDR2 FQGNSA. V lost 2 bases, J lost 11 bases, and 10 bases lay in between. This CDR3 reads CASSLPNEAQHF. For the CDR3, the DNA is TGTGCCAGCAGCTTACCAAACGAAGCCCAGCATTTT.

With regard to this clone: The junction and the germline gene differ at one end; a read error may be behind it. This sequence joins TRBV5-4 and TRBJ1-2; D unresolved. Germline V gene lookup returns CDR1 SGHNT and CDR2 YYREEE (reference sequence). There are 11 residues in the CDR3. The CDR3 here is CASSLETVHSF. CDR3 bases: TGTGCCAGCAGCTTGGAGACCGTTCACTCCTTC. Combining the CDR3 with reference TRBV5-4 and TRBJ1-2 gives the whole variable domain ETGVTQSPTHLIKTRGQQVTLRCSSQSGHNTVSWYQQALGQGPQFIFQYYREEENGRGNFPPRFSGLQFPNYSSELNVNALELDDSALYLCASSLETVHSFGSGTRLTVV.

This clone was recorded a few times. The CDR3 is CASRVNTGELFF. The DNA of the CDR3 is TGTGCCAGCAGAGTAAACACCGGGGAGCTGTTTTTT. V and J are TRBV2 and TRBJ2-2; no firm D call. The CDR3 is 12 residues long. V shed 6 bases and J shed 2 bases, with 4 bases lying between them. The V gene's germline CDR1 is SNHLY and CDR2 FYNNEI.

V is TRBV19 and J is TRBJ1-4, with TRBD1 as a possible D gene (5 bases). CDR1 and CDR2 (germline): LNHDA, SQIVND (reference sequence). Trimming took 6 bases from V and 4 from J, leaving 6 bases between them. The CDR3 is 12 amino acids. For the CDR3, the DNA is TGTGCCAGTAGGGGGGTTAATGAAAAACTGTTTTTT. It encodes CASRGVNEKLFF.

The chain links TRBV6-4 to TRBJ2-1; 11 bases align to TRBD2. CDR3 length: 15 amino acids. CDR1 is MRHNA and CDR2 is SNTAGT in the germline V gene. The V and J ends lost 11 bases and 9 bases, in that order; junction bases with no gene match: 15. Written as DNA, the CDR3 is TGTGCCCGAAAAATTAGCGGGAGGGAAAGCGGTGAGCAGTTCTTC. It is translated as CARKISGRESGEQFF.

This chain connects TRBV15 to TRBJ1-3, with D perhaps matching TRBD1 (5 bases). Germline values: CDR1 LNHNV, CDR2 YYDKDF (reference sequence). Trimming shortened V by 1 base and J by 2 bases, and 6 bases separated the two germline ends. The CDR3 extends over 14 amino acids. The CDR3 coding sequence is TGTGCCACCAGCAGAGGGGGGACTGGAAACACCATATATTTT. Protein product: CATSRGGTGNTIYF.

The V gene is TRBV7-9, the J gene TRBJ2-1, with unresolved D. Trimming left V 3 bases short and J 9 bases short, with 6 bases between. Germline V lookup: CDR1 SEHNR, CDR2 FQNEAQ (reference sequence). The CDR3 consists of 11 residues. The CDR3 DNA reads TGTGCCAGCAGCTTTACGGCTGAGCAGTTCTTC. The encoded protein is CASSFTAEQFF. The variable domain in full, with the rest retrieved from reference TRBV7-9 and TRBJ2-1, is DTGVSQNPRHKITKRGQNVTFRCDPISEHNRLYWYRQTLGQGPEFLTYFQNEAQLEKSRLLSDRFSAERPKGSFSTLEIQRTEQGDSAMYLCASSFTAEQFFGPGTRLTVL.

This clone was seen once. The V call is TRBV6-6, the J call TRBJ1-1, with TRBD1 matching 7 bases. Germline V CDR1 and CDR2: MNHNY, SVGAGI (reference sequence). Trimming at V came to 6 bases and at J to 4 bases, leaving 11 bases not matched to a gene. The CDR3 spans 15 residues. DNA of the CDR3: TGTGCCAGCAGAGCAGGGGGGGCTGAGGGCACTGAAGCTTTCTTT. Protein product: CASRAGGAEGTEAFF.

This chain links TRBV15 with TRBJ1-1; a possible D gene is TRBD1 (6 bases). CDR3 length: 15 residues. Trimming left V 8 bases short and J 1 base short, with 17 bases between. The germline V gene encodes CDR1 LNHNV and CDR2 YYDKDF (reference sequence). The CDR3 loop reads CATQKSGQSNTEAFF. The CDR3 region has the DNA TGTGCCACCCAAAAGAGTGGACAGTCGAACACTGAAGCTTTCTTT.

V gene TRBV5-6 combines with J gene TRBJ2-7; D is ambiguous. The germline CDR1 and CDR2 sequences are SGHDT and YYEEEE. V lost 0 bases and J 4 bases, leaving 8 bases between the germline ends. The CDR3 runs 13 residues. CDR3 sequence reads: CASSLAGPYEQYF. In nucleotides, the CDR3 is TGTGCCAGCAGCTTGGCCGGCCCATACGAGCAGTACTTC.

V is TRBV7-2 and J is TRBJ2-7; D is possibly TRBD1 or TRBD2 (5 bases each). Trimming took 7 bases from V and 3 from J, leaving 13 bases between them. The CDR3 extends over 13 amino acids. Germline-derived CDR1 and CDR2 are SGHTA and FQGNSA. The DNA of the CDR3 is TGTGCCAGCACCGTAGGGACGGGCTACGAGCAGTACTTC. Translation: CASTVGTGYEQYF.

The chain links TRBV6-1 to TRBJ1-5; 10 bases match TRBD1. The CDR3 consists of 17 residues. Germline V gene data show CDR1 as MNHNS and CDR2 as SASEGT. Trimming removed 4 bases from V and 0 bases from J; junction bases left unmatched: 6. In DNA form, the CDR3 reads TGTGCCAGCAGTGGCCGGACAGGGGGACATAGCAATCAGCCCCAGCATTTT. This translates into CASSGRTGGHSNQPQHF.

This clone was seen a single time. The chain recombines TRBV4-2 with TRBJ2-7; D is perhaps TRBD1 (5 bases). The germline V gene has CDR1 LGHNA and CDR2 YNFKEQ. Trimming pared 0 bases from V and 4 bases from J, leaving 16 bases between. This CDR3 contains 16 residues. CDR3 loop: CASSQELRAFPYEQYF. The CDR3 DNA reads TGTGCCAGCAGCCAAGAGCTCAGGGCGTTTCCATACGAGCAGTACTTC.

This clone has a handful of counts. V and J are TRBV2 and TRBJ1-3; no clear D. The CDR3 spans 12 residues. V gave up 9 bases and J gave up 1 base, with 7 bases separating them. Per germline, CDR1 SNHLY and CDR2 FYNNEI. The CDR3 reads CASGISGNTIYF. The CDR3 region has the DNA TGTGCCAGTGGAATTTCTGGAAACACCATATATTTT.

The chain is built from TRBV23-1 and TRBJ2-3; the D gene could be TRBD1 or TRBD2 (5 bases each). TRBV23-1 is marked as an open reading frame, function uncertain. V was shortened by 0 bases and J by 2 bases, with 15 bases between the two germline ends. The CDR3 contains 17 residues. DNA for the CDR3: TGCGCCAGCAGTCAATCGGGAACGGGGCTAAACACAGATACGCAGTATTTT. It is translated as CASSQSGTGLNTDTQYF.

This chain uses TRBV7-3 with TRBJ1-1; unclear D gene. This CDR3 is built from 12 residues. With 5 bases removed from V and 4 bases from J, the gap between germline ends came to 8 bases. Germline CDR1 reads SGHTA; CDR2 reads FQGTGA. CDR3 sequence: CASSLSGTEAFF. The CDR3 DNA sequence: TGTGCCAGCAGCCTCTCCGGCACTGAAGCTTTCTTT.

This chain connects TRBV9 to TRBJ2-1; tentatively, D is TRBD1 (6 bases). Per germline, CDR1 SGDLS and CDR2 YYNGEE. This CDR3 comprises 12 residues. Trimming removed 4 bases at V and 9 bases at J, with 11 bases between. This CDR3 reads CASSKGTSEQFF. For the CDR3, the DNA is TGTGCCAGCAGCAAAGGGACATCTGAGCAGTTCTTC. Combining the CDR3 with reference TRBV9 and TRBJ2-1 gives the whole variable domain DSGVTQTPKHLITATGQRVTLRCSPRSGDLSVYWYQQSLDQGLQFLIQYYNGEERAKGNILERFSAQQFPDLHSELNLSSLELGDSALYFCASSKGTSEQFFGPGTRLTVL.